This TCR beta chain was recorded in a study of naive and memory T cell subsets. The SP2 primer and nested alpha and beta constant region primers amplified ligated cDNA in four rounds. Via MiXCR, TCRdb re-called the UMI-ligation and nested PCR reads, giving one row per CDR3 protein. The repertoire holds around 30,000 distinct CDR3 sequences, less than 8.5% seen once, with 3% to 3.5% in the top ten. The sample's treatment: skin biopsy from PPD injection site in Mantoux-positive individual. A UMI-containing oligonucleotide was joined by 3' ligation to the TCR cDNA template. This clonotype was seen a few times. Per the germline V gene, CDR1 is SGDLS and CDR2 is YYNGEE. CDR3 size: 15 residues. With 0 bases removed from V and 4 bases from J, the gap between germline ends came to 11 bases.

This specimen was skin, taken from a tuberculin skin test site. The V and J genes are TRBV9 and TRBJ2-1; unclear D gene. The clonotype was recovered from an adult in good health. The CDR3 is CASSVASSPYNEQFF. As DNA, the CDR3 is TGTGCCAGCAGCGTAGCGTCTTCTCCATACAATGAGCAGTTCTTC. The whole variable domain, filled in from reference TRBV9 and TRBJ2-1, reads DSGVTQTPKHLITATGQRVTLRCSPRSGDLSVYWYQQSLDQGLQFLIQYYNGEERAKGNILERFSAQQFPDLHSELNLSSLELGDSALYFCASSVASSPYNEQFFGPGTRLTVL.